The 20 T cell receptor beta chains below come from one sample, sequenced in a study of shared clonotypes between healthy human individuals. Data came from immunoSEQ multiplex PCR; TCRdb stores just in-frame clones and leaves some out. The sample has millions of clones; 90% to 95% are singletons. Material: naive CD4+ T cells from PBMCs. Subset here: CD45RA+ positively selected. Source of these receptors: a man aged 18 to 29 in good health. Some clones in this sample may be carry-over from other donors' samples.

This clone has only one observation. This chain links TRBV18 with TRBJ2-7; 10 bases are a match to TRBD2. CDR3 size: 15 residues. Germline-derived CDR1 and CDR2 are KGHSH and LQKENI. The ends lost 1 base at V and 2 bases at J; junction bases unmatched: 2. The CDR3 coding sequence is TGTGCCAGCTCACCACTGCTAGCGGGAGCCTACGAGCAGTACTTC. Amino acids: CASSPLLAGAYEQYF. Complete variable domain (other parts from reference TRBV18 and TRBJ2-7): NAGVMQNPRHLVRRRGQEARLRCSPMKGHSHVYWYRQLPEEGLKFMVYLQKENIIDESGMPKERFSAEFPKEGPSILRIQQVVRGDSAAYFCASSPLLAGAYEQYFGPGTRLTVT.

The chain has TRBV18 and TRBJ1-2, with 8 nucleotides matching TRBD1. Germline loops: CDR1 KGHSH, CDR2 LQKENI. Trimming took 0 bases from V and 5 from J; bases not matched to a gene: 11. The CDR3 is made up of 17 amino acids. The CDR3 sequence: CASSPPVADRALYGYTF. Here the CDR3 DNA reads TGTGCCAGCTCACCACCGGTTGCGGACAGGGCTTTGTATGGCTACACCTTC.

The rearrangement links TRBV15 to TRBJ1-2; no firm D call. Trimming removed 2 bases at V and 8 bases at J, with 9 bases between. This CDR3 has 12 residues. Germline CDR1 reads LNHNV; CDR2 reads YYDKDF (reference sequence). CDR3 in amino acids: CATSRLGLGYTF. For the CDR3, the DNA is TGTGCCACCAGCAGACTCGGACTGGGCTACACCTTC. The complete variable domain, with remaining parts taken from reference TRBV15 and TRBJ1-2, reads DAMVIQNPRYQVTQFGKPVTLSCSQTLNHNVMYWYQQKSSQAPKLLFHYYDKDFNNEADTPDNFQSRRPNTSFCFLDIRSPGLGDTAMYLCATSRLGLGYTFGSGTRLTVV.

As to this clone: The sample has other DNA sequences that encode this CDR3 too. V usage is TRBV2 and J usage is TRBJ2-5, with D possibly TRBD1 on 6 matching bases. The CDR3 runs 12 residues. The V gene's germline CDR1 is SNHLY and CDR2 FYNNEI. The ends were cut back, 8 bases at V and 5 bases at J, with 12 bases in the middle. CDR3 sequence reads: CASRQGRETQYF. Written as DNA, the CDR3 is TGTGCCAGCCGGCAGGGGCGGGAGACCCAGTACTTC.

J is TRBJ2-1 and V is TRBV28; D remains unclear. With 0 bases removed from V and 10 bases from J, the gap between germline ends came to 13 bases. This CDR3 spans 14 amino acids. CDR1 is MDHEN, CDR2 SYDVKM, per germline. CDR3 nucleotide sequence: TGTGCCAGCAGTTTATGGGATCTCGGATACGAGCAGTTCTTC. The encoded protein is CASSLWDLGYEQFF.

The CDR3 DNA is TGTGCCAGCAGTAGGACAGGGGGCCCGAGCTACAATGAGCAGTTCTTC. As protein: CASSRTGGPSYNEQFF. The rearrangement links TRBV9 to TRBJ2-1; 11 bases line up with TRBD1. The CDR3 covers 16 residues. The germline V gene has CDR1 SGDLS and CDR2 YYNGEE. Germline trimming cut 5 bases from V and 3 bases from J; bases unmatched to any gene: 7.

The chain joins TRBV6-1 to TRBJ1-4; D not resolved. CDR3 length: 14 residues. V was clipped by 6 bases and J by 3 bases, with 11 bases between them. CDR1 and CDR2 (germline): MNHNS, SASEGT. CDR3 protein: CASRERWANEKLFF. As DNA, the CDR3 is TGTGCCAGCAGGGAAAGGTGGGCTAATGAAAAACTGTTTTTT.

The chain recombines TRBV18 with TRBJ1-1, with no clear D. Deletions cut 6 bases from V and 3 bases from J, with 14 bases between. CDR1 is KGHSH, CDR2 LQKENI, per germline. The CDR3 contains 14 residues. The CDR3 nucleotides read TGTGCCAGCTCCCGGGAAACTAGGGACACTGAAGCTTTCTTT. Translation gives CASSRETRDTEAFF.

The chain uses TRBV4-1 and TRBJ2-6, with 13 bases fitting TRBD2. V lost 3 bases, J lost 3 bases, and 5 bases stayed unmatched. The CDR3 spans 18 residues. Germline V lookup: CDR1 MGHRA, CDR2 YSYEKL. CDR3 in amino acids: CASSHGLAGAFGANVLTF. The CDR3 DNA is TGCGCCAGCAGCCATGGACTAGCGGGAGCCTTTGGGGCCAACGTCCTGACTTTC.

The chain employs TRBV15 and TRBJ2-7; a weak D match, TRBD1 (6 bases). The V end was cut by 7 bases, the J end by 6 bases, with 25 bases between. This CDR3 region has 16 residues. The germline V gene encodes CDR1 LNHNV and CDR2 YYDKDF (reference sequence). CDR3 loop: CATKTSTSRGRGEQYF. The CDR3 nucleotides read TGTGCCACCAAGACTTCTACTTCGAGGGGGAGAGGCGAGCAGTACTTC.

A single count supports this clone. CDR3 sequence: CASSPGGLAGGETQYF. CDR3 DNA: TGTGCCAGCAGTCCGGGGGGGCTAGCGGGAGGTGAGACCCAGTACTTC. The V gene is TRBV11-1, the J gene TRBJ2-5; 11 positions agree with TRBD2. The germline V gene encodes CDR1 SGHAT and CDR2 FQDESV (reference sequence). With 6 bases clipped from V and 5 bases from J, the junction kept 11 bases outside the gene matches. The CDR3 spans 16 residues.

This clone occurred once. The chain couples TRBV5-1 to TRBJ2-3; 8 nucleotides match TRBD1. Germline lookup yields CDR1 SGHRS and CDR2 YFSETQ. The V segment lost 7 bases and the J segment 2 bases; nucleotides outside the gene matches: 6. This CDR3 is built from 14 residues. For the CDR3, the DNA is TGCGCCAGCGGACCGGGACAGGCCACAGATACGCAGTATTTT. Translation: CASGPGQATDTQYF.

The V and J genes are TRBV7-9 and TRBJ1-4; D is unclear. Trimming shortened V by 5 bases and J by 5 bases, and 21 bases separated the two germline ends. This CDR3 is built from 17 residues. Germline V lookup: CDR1 SEHNR, CDR2 FQNEAQ (reference sequence). DNA for the CDR3: TGTGCCAGCAGCCGATCGGTCAGGCCTTCGGGGAATGAAAAACTGTTTTTT. Its translation: CASSRSVRPSGNEKLFF.

V usage is TRBV5-5 and J usage is TRBJ2-5; D not resolved. CDR3 size: 14 residues. Germline CDR1 is SGHKS and CDR2 is YYEKEE (reference sequence). V was shortened by 2 bases and J by 2 bases, with 10 bases between the two germline ends. The CDR3 loop is CASSFGPQQETQYF. For the CDR3, the DNA is TGTGCCAGCAGCTTCGGGCCACAACAAGAGACCCAGTACTTC.

V gene TRBV28 combines with J gene TRBJ2-3; 9 positions agree with TRBD2. Trimming at V came to 5 bases and at J to 5 bases, leaving 8 bases not matched to a gene. CDR3 size: 15 residues. Germline assignment: CDR1 MDHEN and CDR2 SYDVKM. CDR3 sequence: CASSIRTSAGDTQYF. The DNA of the CDR3 is TGTGCCAGCAGTATTCGGACTAGCGCCGGAGATACGCAGTATTTT.

This sequence joins TRBV6-9 and TRBJ1-1, with TRBD1 matching over 7 bases. From germline, CDR1 is MNHGY and CDR2 SVAAGI. J was trimmed by 6 bases and V by 3 bases; bases with no gene match: 13. CDR3 size: 16 residues. CDR3: CASSYFRGRGTAEAFF. The CDR3 DNA reads as TGTGCCAGCAGTTACTTTCGGGGCAGGGGGACCGCTGAAGCTTTCTTT.

The sample holds a few counts of this clone. The chain links TRBV30 to TRBJ1-1; D remains unclear. The CDR3 sequence is 13 residues long. CDR1 is GTSNPN, CDR2 SVGIG, per germline (reference sequence). Trimming took off 4 bases at V and 0 bases at J, with 9 bases between the two ends. The CDR3 loop is CAWIAGMNTEAFF. CDR3 in DNA: TGTGCCTGGATCGCGGGGATGAACACTGAAGCTTTCTTT.

The rearrangement links TRBV6-8 to TRBJ2-3; possibly TRBD2 for D (6 bases). This CDR3 spans 16 amino acids. V gave up 10 bases and J gave up 2 bases, with 22 bases separating them. CDR1 and CDR2 (germline): MNHGY, SAAAGT. CDR3 nucleotide sequence: TGTGCCAAGCCCCCCCCCGGAGGGGAAGACACAGATACGCAGTATTTT. Translated: CAKPPPGGEDTDTQYF.

This clone was detected only a few times. The chain uses TRBV27 and TRBJ1-1, with D unclear. Trimming pared 10 bases from V and 11 bases from J, leaving 8 bases between. Germline CDR1 is MNHEY and CDR2 is SMNVEV (reference sequence). This CDR3 region has 8 residues. The CDR3 DNA sequence: TGTGCCAACCCTTGGGCTTTCTTT. Its protein is CANPWAFF.

A single count supports this clone. The chain has TRBV7-2 and TRBJ2-1; tentative D call: TRBD2 (5 bases). The germline gives CDR1 SGHTA, CDR2 FQGNSA. V lost 7 bases and J lost 2, with 12 bases in between. CDR3 length: 14 amino acids. This CDR3 reads CASTLGLTYNEQFF. The CDR3 nucleotides read TGTGCCAGCACCCTAGGACTGACCTACAATGAGCAGTTCTTC.